In its sample, the clone carrying this T cell receptor (beta chain) is medium-sized. The antigen is unknown. Sequenced patients had shown CD8+CD57+ cell expansion by flow cytometry. Severe acquired aplastic anemia was the diagnosis recorded for all patients. Template material for TCR beta VDJ and CDR3 profiling consisted of genomic DNA. TCRdb independently ran MiXCR on the reads; one entry per CDR3 protein. Of 120,000 or so distinct CDR3 sequences listed, 50% to 60% were seen once; the top ten hold approximately 28%. Trimming shortened V by 2 bases and J by 1 base, and 3 bases separated the two germline ends. The CDR3 has 12 residues. Germline CDR1 reads SGHVS; CDR2 reads FQNEAQ. The sample originates from a study of CD8+CD57+ T cells in acquired aplastic anemia. Study overall: Across the sorted CD4+ and CD8+ cells, DNA amounts averaged roughly 3.5 ug.

Study-level results: It was found that more than 25 CD8+ CDR3 sequences were shared between patients and controls.

Input material: sorted CD4+, CD8+, or CD8+CD57+ T cells (not recorded which) from PBMCs. The clonotype was recovered from a human donor with aplastic anemia. The chain links TRBV7-8 to TRBJ2-7; D unclear. The CDR3 protein is CASSLRSYEQYF. The CDR3 coding sequence is TGTGCCAGCAGCTTAAGGTCCTACGAGCAGTACTTC.